This T cell receptor beta chain was documented in a study of shared clonotypes between healthy human individuals (dated by TCRdb to about 2020). About the investigation overall: The cohort included three men and a couple of women between 18 and 49 years of age. To increase sequencing depth and limit assay-specific biases, TCR repertoire library preparation and sequencing were carried out by different laboratories using diverse techniques. To estimate repertoire size and how much clonotypes are shared between individuals, the study performed deep sequencing of blood TCR repertoires from about five healthy adults. Per donor, three plates each were used for CD4 naive and CD4 memory, two for CD8 naive, and one for CD8 memory. Per donor, leukapheresis produced somewhere between about 0.9 and 9 billion PBMCs.

CD8 naive samples consisted of CD45RO-negative cells that were positively selected for CCR7, yielding a CD45RA+CCR7+ population without TemRA cells. Donors were healthy HIV-negative adults with no recently reported acute infections or vaccinations. Every donor was a Caucasian adult residing in Nashville, Tennessee, USA. After blood collection by leukapheresis, PBMCs were isolated using Ficoll-Histopaque density gradient centrifugation and then cryopreserved in the vapor phase of liquid nitrogen. Analytical flow cytometry was used to check the purity and quantity of each magnetically sorted T cell population. Each sorted fraction had its genomic DNA isolated and then quantified by UV absorbance on a Nanodrop 2000c. Using the deep immunoSEQ assay, multiplex PCR amplified TCR CDR3 regions from genomic DNA. Genomic DNA extracted from each cell subset was distributed evenly over all wells of several immunoSEQ 96-well plates, and each plate served as one replicate. For sorted subsets, roughly 200 ng of genomic DNA, equivalent to roughly 30,000 T cell genomes, went into each replicate PCR. Purified libraries were quantified with a Qubit 3.0 fluorometer, sized on a Bioanalyzer 2100, and re-quantified with the KAPA Library Quantification kit. Every immunoSEQ 96-well plate was sequenced on a separate single-read 150-cycle Illumina NextSeq 550 flow cell. Per the original workflow: The immunoSEQ output contained only junctional sequences without quality scores, so filtering could not match that applied to full-length reads. To assign V/J genes and CDR3, sequences were annotated using PyIR, a Python wrapper for IgBLAST v1.9, with IMGT germline references. Any read was removed if the V/J assignment was weak (E-value above 1e-6), the CDR3 was missing, or the read contained stop codons, out-of-frame junctions, or ambiguous translated residues. V3J clonotypes were defined as sequences sharing the same inferred V gene, J gene, and CDR3 amino acid sequence. Percentage overlap between repertoires was calculated by dividing the number of shared unique clonotypes by the size of the smaller repertoire. Richness of each repertoire was evaluated using RTK rarefaction, the Chao1 estimator, and Recon v2.1 estimates of unobserved clonotypes. Generation probabilities were computed with OLGA for all TCRbeta clonotypes obtained by the gDNA method from a handful of donors. This immuneACCESS table, as held by TCRdb, lists in-frame sequences with V and J called but not all clones. Of the missing ones, under half trace to an unresolved V gene in checked studies; the others have no known cause. The V and J calls and clone size come from that table; D and trimming were worked out from the DNA. This sample is represented by about 2.1 million clones; just under 95% of them were singletons. Clones ranked in the top ten supply more than 1.5% of the sample.

Turning to this clone: The antigen it recognizes is unknown. Per-base quality was not reported, and no clone a single base away is much larger than it.

What the research found in general, with its limitations: Even with the large sequencing depth, rarefaction of the sorted-subset datasets indicated that sequencing was incomplete. Pairwise subsampling indicated that sequencing depth was expected to affect the degree of clonotype sharing among donors. Across a few donors, approximately 5% of naive CD4, approximately 3.5% of naive CD8, 2.3% of memory CD4, and under 0.45% of memory CD8 clonotypes were shared. Higher generation probabilities were observed for clonotypes shared by all four sorted-subset donors than for non-shared clonotypes. The small number of donors limited the genetic and exposure-history diversity represented. Naive subsets generally had larger estimated clonotype richness than memory subsets. Sampling was restricted to blood, and TCR repertoires in tissue are likely to differ from TCR repertoires in blood.

V is reduced by 0 bases and J by 4 bases, leaving a spacing of 16 bases between them. The CDR3 runs 17 amino acids, cysteine and phenylalanine included. The CDR3 DNA has 51 bases and is translated from base 1. Reading the germline V gene gives CDR1 ENHRY and CDR2 SYGVKD. The sequence was collected from a man aged 18 to 30 in good health. Some clones in this sample may be carry-over from other donors' samples. The V and J genes are TRBV10-3 and TRBJ2-1; TRBD2 could be the D gene, as 5 bases match. Specimen: naive CD8+ T cells from PBMCs. Sample cell subset or site, as interpreted from the label and publication: CD45RA+CCR7+. The CDR3 reads CAISESRGPRIYNEQFF. The nucleotide sequence reads TGTGCCATCAGTGAGTCGAGAGGGCCCCGAATTTACAATGAGCAGTTCTTC.